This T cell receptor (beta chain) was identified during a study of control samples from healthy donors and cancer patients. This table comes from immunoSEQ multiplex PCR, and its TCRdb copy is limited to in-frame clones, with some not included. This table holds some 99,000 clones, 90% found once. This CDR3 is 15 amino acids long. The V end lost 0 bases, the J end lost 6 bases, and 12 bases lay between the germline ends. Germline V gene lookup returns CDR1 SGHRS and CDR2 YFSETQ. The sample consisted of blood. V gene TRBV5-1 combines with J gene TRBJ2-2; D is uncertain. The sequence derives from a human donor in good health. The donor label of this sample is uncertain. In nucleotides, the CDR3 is TGCGCCAGCAGCTTGGATACAGAGTTAGCCGGGGAGCTGTTTTTT. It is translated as CASSLDTELAGELFF.